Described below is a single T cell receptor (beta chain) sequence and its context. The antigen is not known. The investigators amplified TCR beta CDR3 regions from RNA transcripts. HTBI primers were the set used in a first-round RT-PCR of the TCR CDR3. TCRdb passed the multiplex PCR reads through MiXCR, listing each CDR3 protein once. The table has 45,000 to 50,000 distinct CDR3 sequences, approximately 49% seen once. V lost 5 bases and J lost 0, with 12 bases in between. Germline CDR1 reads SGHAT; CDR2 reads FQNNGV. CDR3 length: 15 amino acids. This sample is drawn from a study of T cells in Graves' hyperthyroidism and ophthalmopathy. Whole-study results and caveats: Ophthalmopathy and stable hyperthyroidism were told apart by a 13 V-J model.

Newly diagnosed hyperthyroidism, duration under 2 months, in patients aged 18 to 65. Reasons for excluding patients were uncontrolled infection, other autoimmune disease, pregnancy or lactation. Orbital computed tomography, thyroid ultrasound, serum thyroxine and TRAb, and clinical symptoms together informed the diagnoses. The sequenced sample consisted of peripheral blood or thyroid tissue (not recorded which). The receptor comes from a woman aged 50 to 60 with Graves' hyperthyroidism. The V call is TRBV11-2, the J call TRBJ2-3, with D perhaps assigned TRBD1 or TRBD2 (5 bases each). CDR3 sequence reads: CASSPGASSTDTQYF. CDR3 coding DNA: TGTGCCAGCAGCCCCGGGGCTAGCAGCACAGATACGCAGTATTTT.